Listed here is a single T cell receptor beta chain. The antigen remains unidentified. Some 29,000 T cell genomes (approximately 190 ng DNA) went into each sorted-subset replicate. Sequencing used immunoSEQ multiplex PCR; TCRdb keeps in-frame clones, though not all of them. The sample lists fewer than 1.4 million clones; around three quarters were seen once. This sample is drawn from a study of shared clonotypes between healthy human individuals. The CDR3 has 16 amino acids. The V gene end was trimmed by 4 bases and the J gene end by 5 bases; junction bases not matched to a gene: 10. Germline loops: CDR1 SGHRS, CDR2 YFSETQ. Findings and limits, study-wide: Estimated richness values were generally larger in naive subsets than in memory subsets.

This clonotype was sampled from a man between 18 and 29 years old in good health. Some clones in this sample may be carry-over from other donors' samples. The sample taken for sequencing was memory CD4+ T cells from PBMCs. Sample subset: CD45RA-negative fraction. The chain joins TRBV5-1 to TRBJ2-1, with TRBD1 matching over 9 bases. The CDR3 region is CASSGTRTGENNEQFF. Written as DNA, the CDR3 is TGCGCCAGCAGCGGAACTCGGACAGGGGAGAACAATGAGCAGTTCTTC.